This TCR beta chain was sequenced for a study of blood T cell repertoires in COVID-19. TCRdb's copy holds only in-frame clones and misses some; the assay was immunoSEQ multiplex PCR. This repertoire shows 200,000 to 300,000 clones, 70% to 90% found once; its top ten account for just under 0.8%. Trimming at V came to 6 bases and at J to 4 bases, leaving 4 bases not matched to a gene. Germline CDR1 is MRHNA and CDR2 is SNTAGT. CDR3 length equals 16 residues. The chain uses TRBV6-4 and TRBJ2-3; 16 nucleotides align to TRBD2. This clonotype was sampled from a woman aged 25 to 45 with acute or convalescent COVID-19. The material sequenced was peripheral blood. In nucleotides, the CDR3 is TGTGCCAGCAGAGGGACTAGCGGGAGGGGTCCAGATACGCAGTATTTT. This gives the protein CASRGTSGRGPDTQYF.